This TCR beta chain stems from a study of blood T cell repertoires in COVID-19. About the study: Some COVID-19 samples were acute and others convalescent; all came from the United States, Italy and Spain. PBMCs, B-cell-depleted T cells, or T cells were the source of the cDNA or gDNA that made up the material.

In the original analysis: Estimation of nucleated cell counts relied on the amplification of reference gene primers. Clones were sequenced by immunoSEQ multiplex PCR, and TCRdb holds only the in-frame ones, with some missing. Clone size and the V and J calls come from that table; the DNA yielded D and trimming. The sample records roughly 70,000 clones, 73% being singletons. J was trimmed by 8 bases and V by 1 base; bases with no gene match: 6. Looked up from germline, CDR1 is SGHRS and CDR2 is YFSETQ. The CDR3 spans 14 residues. What was sequenced was peripheral blood. This TCR was recovered from a man aged 60 to 75 with acute or convalescent COVID-19. The chain uses TRBV5-1 and TRBJ1-2; 9 bases fit TRBD1. The CDR3 here is CASSLMGQGMGYTF. In DNA form, the CDR3 reads TGCGCCAGCAGCTTGATGGGACAGGGTATGGGCTACACCTTC.